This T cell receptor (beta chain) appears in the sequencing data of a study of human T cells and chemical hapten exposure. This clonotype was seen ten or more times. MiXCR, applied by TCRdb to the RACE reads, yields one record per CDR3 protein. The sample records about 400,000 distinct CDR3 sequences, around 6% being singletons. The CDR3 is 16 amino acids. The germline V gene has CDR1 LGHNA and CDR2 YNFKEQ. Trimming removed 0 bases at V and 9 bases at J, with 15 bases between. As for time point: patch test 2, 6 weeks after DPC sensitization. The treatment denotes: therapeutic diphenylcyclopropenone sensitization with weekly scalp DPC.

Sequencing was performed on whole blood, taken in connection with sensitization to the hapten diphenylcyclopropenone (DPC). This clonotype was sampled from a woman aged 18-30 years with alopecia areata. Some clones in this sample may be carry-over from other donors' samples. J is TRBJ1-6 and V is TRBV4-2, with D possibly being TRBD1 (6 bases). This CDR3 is CASSQEPTGTGSPLHF. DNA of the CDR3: TGTGCCAGCAGCCAAGAACCCACAGGGACGGGTTCACCCCTCCACTTT.